This TCR beta chain came from a study of T cell responses to AZD1222 COVID-19 vaccine. Study outcomes and limitations: White British ancestry dominated among donors, who included more females, and clonal diversity was possibly underestimated.

Sequencing was performed with immunoSEQ multiplex PCR; in TCRdb, only in-frame clones are kept and a portion is missing. The profile shows tens of thousands of clones, about four fifths of them singletons. Pooled samples include second doses given at about 4 or 12 weeks. Germline assignment: CDR1 SGHDT and CDR2 YYEEEE. Between the trimmed V and J ends, which lost 4 bases and 7 bases, there was a span of 17 bases. There are 14 residues in the CDR3. This clone was observed once. No antigen is known for it. The chain recombines TRBV5-6 with TRBJ1-2; a possible D gene is TRBD1 (6 bases). The material sequenced was peripheral blood, taken 28 days after the second AZD1222 dose. The receptor comes from an adult who received the AZD1222 COVID-19 vaccine. CDR3 sequence (DNA): TGTGCCAGCAGCGGTGATCAGGGGATCTTTGGCTACACCTTC. Its translation is CASSGDQGIFGYTF. Full variable domain (rest looked up from reference TRBV5-6 and TRBJ1-2): DAGVTQSPTHLIKTRGQQVTLRCSPKSGHDTVSWYQQALGQGPQFIFQYYEEEERQRGNFPDRFSGHQFPNYSSELNVNALLLGDSALYLCASSGDQGIFGYTFGSGTRLTVV.